Listed below are T cell receptor beta chains from one sample, sequenced in a study of graft-versus-host responses after intestinal transplantation. The antigens these receptors bind are not known. Profiled with immunoSEQ multiplex PCR; TCRdb holds only in-frame clones, not every one. The table has 130,000 to 150,000 clones, roughly 91% seen once; the top ten hold 0.19%. Sequenced here: unstimulated CD4+ T cells sorted from spleen or lymph node cells, sampled before intestinal transplant. The receptors originated from a human donor who received an intestinal transplant. Both conserved end residues are part of each CDR3. D genes are given only for firm matches. Rows give clone size only sometimes, using once, few, many, or a class for an expanded clone.

V	J	size	D	DNA	CDR3
TRBV5-4	TRBJ1-4	-	-	TGTGCCAGCAGCTTTGGGGGGCGCCCTGGTGAAAAACTGTTTTTT	CASSFGGRPGEKLFF
TRBV7-2	TRBJ2-7	-	TRBD2	TGTGCCAGCAGCTTTTTTCCCGGGACTAGCGGATCCTACGAGCAGTACTTC	CASSFFPGTSGSYEQYF
TRBV7-2	TRBJ2-1	-	-	TGTGCCAGCAGCCTAGCGTCGAGCTCCTACAATGAGCAGTTCTTC	CASSLASSSYNEQFF
TRBV5-1	TRBJ2-5	once	TRBD2	TGCGCCAGCAGCCCCGGGGGGCAAGAGACCCAGTACTTC	CASSPGGQETQYF
TRBV30	TRBJ2-2	-	-	TGTGCCTGGAGCCTCTCTAGGTTGGGGATCACCGGGGAGCTGTTTTTT	CAWSLSRLGITGELFF
TRBV18	TRBJ1-1	-	-	TGTGCCAGCTCACCAAGTCGGGGGGGCGAGGGCACTGAAGCTTTCTTT	CASSPSRGGEGTEAFF
TRBV7-2	TRBJ2-5	-	-	TGTGCCAGCAGCTTATTCGACCTACAAGAGACCCAGTACTTC	CASSLFDLQETQYF
TRBV15	TRBJ1-4	-	-	TGTGCCACCAGCAGAGCTGGGTTTAATGAAAAACTGTTTTTT	CATSRAGFNEKLFF
TRBV19	TRBJ2-1	once	-	TGTGCCAGTAGCACACCGAAAGAGCAGTTCTTC	CASSTPKEQFF
TRBV30	TRBJ1-5	-	TRBD1	TGTGCCTGGAGCTGGACAGGGGGCGCCGGGAAAACCCAGCATTTT	CAWSWTGGAGKTQHF
TRBV5-1	TRBJ2-3	-	-	TGCGCCAGCAGCTGGGGGGCTAGCGGTACAACAGATACGCAGTATTTT	CASSWGASGTTDTQYF
TRBV5-1	TRBJ2-7	-	-	TGCGCCAGCAGCTCCCGGGACATCGCCTACGAGCAGTACTTC	CASSSRDIAYEQYF
TRBV19	TRBJ1-2	-	-	TGTGCCAGTAGCCCACAGGGTGAGAACTATGGCTACACCTTC	CASSPQGENYGYTF
TRBV7-3	TRBJ2-2	once	-	TGTGCCAGCAGCTCTCCTCCAGGGGAGCTGTTTTTT	CASSSPPGELFF
TRBV7-3	TRBJ2-1	-	TRBD2	TGTGCCAGCAGCTTATCCGGACTAGGATACAATGAGCAGTTCTTC	CASSLSGLGYNEQFF
TRBV9	TRBJ1-1	-	TRBD1	TGTGCCAGCAGCGTGACAGGGGGGAACACTGAAGCTTTCTTT	CASSVTGGNTEAFF
TRBV10-3	TRBJ2-7	-	TRBD2	TGTGCCATCAGTGAGTCAACTAGCGGCTCCTACGAGCAGTACTTC	CAISESTSGSYEQYF
TRBV28	TRBJ1-1	-	-	TGTGCCAGCAGTTTATCCCCCCCTGAAGCTTTCTTT	CASSLSPPEAFF
TRBV28	TRBJ1-5	-	-	TGTGCCAGCAGTTTAATAGCGGGTCAACCCCAGCATTTT	CASSLIAGQPQHF
TRBV28	TRBJ2-2	once	-	TGTGCCAGCAGTTTATTCAGTGCCAGGGGCAGGAACACCGGGGAGCTGTTTTTT	CASSLFSARGRNTGELFF
TRBV19	TRBJ2-1	-	TRBD2	TGTGCCAGTAGTAACTATCTAGCGGGAGGATCCTACAATGAGCAGTTCTTC	CASSNYLAGGSYNEQFF
TRBV2	TRBJ1-1	-	-	TGTGCCAGCAGTGCGGCAAGAGGGTTGAACACTGAAGCTTTCTTT	CASSAARGLNTEAFF
TRBV19	TRBJ1-6	-	-	TGTGCCAGTAGGACCGGGACCTATAATTCACCCCTCCACTTT	CASRTGTYNSPLHF
TRBV9	TRBJ2-1	-	TRBD2	TGTGCCAGCAGCGCTCGGGAGGGCGGGAGCAATGAGCAGTTCTTC	CASSAREGGSNEQFF
TRBV18	TRBJ2-3	-	-	TGTGCCAGCTCACCAGAAGGGACCACCACAACAGATACGCAGTATTTT	CASSPEGTTTTDTQYF
TRBV19	TRBJ1-4	-	-	TGTGCCAGTAAGAACCCTGCGGATGAAAAACTGTTTTTT	CASKNPADEKLFF
TRBV19	TRBJ2-7	-	TRBD2	TGTGCCAGTAAGTCTAGCGGGAGCCAACACTCCTACGAGCAGTACTTC	CASKSSGSQHSYEQYF
TRBV7-2	TRBJ2-5	-	TRBD2	TGTGCCAGCAGCTTAGTAGGACTAGCGGGAGTACCAGAGACCCAGTACTTC	CASSLVGLAGVPETQYF
TRBV7-2	TRBJ2-5	-	TRBD2	TGTGCCAGCAGACGGGAGGGCCGGGAGACCCAGTACTTC	CASRREGRETQYF
TRBV27	TRBJ2-7	-	TRBD1	TGTGCCAGCGCCTTCGGGACAGGGTCCTACGAGCAGTACTTC	CASAFGTGSYEQYF
TRBV5-1	TRBJ2-3	-	-	TGCGCCAGCAGCTTGATCGGGAGAATCACAGATACGCAGTATTTT	CASSLIGRITDTQYF
TRBV4-3	TRBJ2-3	-	-	TGCGCCAGCAGCCAAGCGTCCGGGACTGTAAATACGCAGTATTTT	CASSQASGTVNTQYF
TRBV28	TRBJ1-1	-	-	TGTGCCAGCAGCACCGGGGGGACTGAAGCTTTCTTT	CASSTGGTEAFF
TRBV18	TRBJ2-5	-	TRBD1	TGTGCCAGCTCACGAAAGCAGACAGGGCTGGAGACCCAGTACTTC	CASSRKQTGLETQYF